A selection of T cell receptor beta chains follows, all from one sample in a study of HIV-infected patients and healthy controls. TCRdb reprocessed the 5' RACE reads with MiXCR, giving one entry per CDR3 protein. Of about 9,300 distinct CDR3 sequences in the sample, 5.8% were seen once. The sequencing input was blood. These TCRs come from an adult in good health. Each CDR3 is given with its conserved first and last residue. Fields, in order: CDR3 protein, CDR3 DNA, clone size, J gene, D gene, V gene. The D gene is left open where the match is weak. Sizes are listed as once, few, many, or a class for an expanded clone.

CSARGQGRGYTF TGCAGTGCTAGGGGACAGGGAAGAGGCTACACCTTC few TRBJ1-2 TRBD1 TRBV20-1
CASSYSFTAPNEQFF TGTGCCAGCAGTTACTCTTTCACAGCTCCCAATGAGCAGTTCTTC medium-sized TRBJ2-1 NA TRBV6-5
CSAGGLGSYNEQFF TGCAGTGCCGGGGGACTAGGATCCTACAATGAGCAGTTCTTC medium-sized TRBJ2-1 TRBD2 TRBV20-1
CASSERSNQPQHF TGTGCCAGCAGTGAAAGGAGCAATCAGCCCCAGCATTTT many TRBJ1-5 NA TRBV6-1
CASSLDSETNYGYTF TGCGCCAGCAGCTTGGATTCGGAAACTAACTATGGCTACACCTTC many TRBJ1-2 NA TRBV5-1
CSASGQGAPDTQYF TGCAGTGCTTCTGGACAGGGGGCCCCAGATACGCAGTATTTT many TRBJ2-3 TRBD1 TRBV20-1
CASSASQGIEAGANVLTF TGTGCCAGCAGTGCCTCACAGGGGATTGAGGCTGGGGCCAACGTCCTGACTTTC medium-sized TRBJ2-6 TRBD1 TRBV25-1
CASSTRAGKNQETQYF TGTGCCAGCAGCACCAGAGCGGGGAAGAACCAAGAGACCCAGTACTTC many TRBJ2-5 TRBD2 TRBV11-1
CASSSSQRTGTTFF TGTGCCAGCAGCTCAAGTCAACGGACAGGGACGACTTTCTTT many TRBJ1-1 TRBD1 TRBV7-9
CASSLAPLPGPPWPQHF TGTGCCAGCAGTTTAGCCCCTCTTCCGGGCCCACCGTGGCCCCAGCATTTT many TRBJ1-5 NA TRBV12-3/TRBV12-4
CASSVDTGRSSALHF TGTGCCAGCAGCGTTGATACAGGGAGGTCTTCTGCCCTCCACTTT medium-sized TRBJ1-6 NA TRBV6-6
CASSLVLQGKPNTIYF TGTGCCAGCAGTTTAGTGCTGCAGGGAAAGCCAAACACCATATATTTT many TRBJ1-3 NA TRBV28
CASHQGPSYEQYF TGTGCCAGCCATCAGGGGCCCTCCTACGAGCAGTACTTC many TRBJ2-7 NA TRBV6-6
CASRNGYLGNQPQHF TGTGCCAGCAGGAATGGGTATTTAGGCAATCAGCCCCAGCATTTT many TRBJ1-5 NA TRBV2